A selection of T cell receptor beta chains follows, all from one sample in a study of blood T cell repertoires in COVID-19. Sequencing was performed with immunoSEQ multiplex PCR; in TCRdb, only in-frame clones are kept and a portion is missing. The sample carries about 310,000 clones, around 90% recorded once. The sequencing input was PBMCs or T cells enriched from blood (not recorded which). These receptors originate from a woman aged 18 to 35 with acute COVID-19. The CDR3 runs from the conserved cysteine through the conserved F or W. The D gene is left open where the match is weak. Some rows mark clone size as missing; the rest say once, few, many or name a class of expanded clone.

CDR3 DNA: TGTGCCAGCAGTTTGACAGGGGGCAGGACTGAAGCTTTCTTT; CDR3 protein: CASSLTGGRTEAFF; D gene: TRBD1; clone size: NA; V gene: TRBV27; J gene: TRBJ1-1
CDR3 DNA: TGTGCCAGCCTGACAGGGGGAGTTAAGGGCACTGAAGCTTTCTTT; CDR3 protein: CASLTGGVKGTEAFF; D gene: TRBD1; clone size: NA; V gene: TRBV19; J gene: TRBJ1-1
CDR3 DNA: TGTGCCAGCAGCGATACAGGCCTCACTGAAGCTTTCTTT; CDR3 protein: CASSDTGLTEAFF; D gene: NA; clone size: NA; V gene: TRBV9; J gene: TRBJ1-1
CDR3 DNA: TGTGCCTGGGGCCGGGACTCCGTTGGCTACACCTTC; CDR3 protein: CAWGRDSVGYTF; D gene: NA; clone size: NA; V gene: TRBV30; J gene: TRBJ1-2
CDR3 DNA: TGTGCCAGCAGCGTAGGGGGAGGGGATGGCTACACCTTC; CDR3 protein: CASSVGGGDGYTF; D gene: NA; clone size: NA; V gene: TRBV9; J gene: TRBJ1-2
CDR3 DNA: TGTGCCAGCTCACCCTCGAGCGGACTAGCCAAAAACATTCAGTACTTC; CDR3 protein: CASSPSSGLAKNIQYF; D gene: NA; clone size: NA; V gene: TRBV18; J gene: TRBJ2-4
CDR3 DNA: TGCAGCGTCTTACATATGAACACTGAAGCTTTCTTT; CDR3 protein: CSVLHMNTEAFF; D gene: NA; clone size: NA; V gene: TRBV29-1; J gene: TRBJ1-1
CDR3 DNA: TGCGCCAGCAGCCAAGACGGGAGGGGGGGCACTGAAGCTTTCTTT; CDR3 protein: CASSQDGRGGTEAFF; D gene: NA; clone size: NA; V gene: TRBV4-1; J gene: TRBJ1-1
CDR3 DNA: TGTGCCTGGACCGGACTAGCGGACAATGAGCAGTTCTTC; CDR3 protein: CAWTGLADNEQFF; D gene: TRBD2; clone size: once; V gene: TRBV30; J gene: TRBJ2-1
CDR3 DNA: TGTGCCAGCAGTTCGGGGGGAAGCAATCAGCCCCAGCATTTT; CDR3 protein: CASSSGGSNQPQHF; D gene: NA; clone size: NA; V gene: TRBV27; J gene: TRBJ1-5
CDR3 DNA: TGTGCCAGCAGTTCCACAGGACCCAACTATGGCTACACCTTC; CDR3 protein: CASSSTGPNYGYTF; D gene: NA; clone size: NA; V gene: TRBV2; J gene: TRBJ1-2
CDR3 DNA: TGTGCCAGCAGCCAATGGCAGGGCGACACCGGGGAGCTGTTTTTT; CDR3 protein: CASSQWQGDTGELFF; D gene: NA; clone size: NA; V gene: TRBV3-1/TRBV3-2; J gene: TRBJ2-2
CDR3 DNA: TGTGCCAGCAGTCTACGGTCCTATGGCTACACCTTC; CDR3 protein: CASSLRSYGYTF; D gene: NA; clone size: once; V gene: TRBV28; J gene: TRBJ1-2
CDR3 DNA: TGCGCCAGCAGTCCACTTGGGGACAGGTTATATGGCTACACCTTC; CDR3 protein: CASSPLGDRLYGYTF; D gene: TRBD1; clone size: NA; V gene: TRBV23-1; J gene: TRBJ1-2
CDR3 DNA: TGTGCCAGTAACAAGGACAGCTTCGGCACTGAAGCTTTCTTT; CDR3 protein: CASNKDSFGTEAFF; D gene: NA; clone size: NA; V gene: TRBV19; J gene: TRBJ1-1
CDR3 DNA: TGTGCCAGCAGCGCTCTAGCGGGAGCCCAAGAGACCCAGTACTTC; CDR3 protein: CASSALAGAQETQYF; D gene: TRBD2; clone size: NA; V gene: TRBV9; J gene: TRBJ2-5
CDR3 DNA: TGTGCCAGCAGCCCGGGACAGGGGAAGACTTGGGGCTACACCTTC; CDR3 protein: CASSPGQGKTWGYTF; D gene: TRBD1; clone size: NA; V gene: TRBV7-9; J gene: TRBJ1-2
CDR3 DNA: TGTGCCAGCAGCTTGGCCTCCGGGAATGACTACACCTTC; CDR3 protein: CASSLASGNDYTF; D gene: NA; clone size: NA; V gene: TRBV5-4; J gene: TRBJ1-2
CDR3 DNA: TGTGCCAGCAGTTACGGGACAGCTAATCAGCCCCAGCATTTT; CDR3 protein: CASSYGTANQPQHF; D gene: TRBD1; clone size: NA; V gene: TRBV27; J gene: TRBJ1-5
CDR3 DNA: TGTGCCAGCAGTTCCTCAGGGGGAGTATATGAAAAACTGTTTTTT; CDR3 protein: CASSSSGGVYEKLFF; D gene: TRBD1; clone size: few; V gene: TRBV27; J gene: TRBJ1-4
CDR3 DNA: TGTGCCAGCAGCTTGAGGGGAATTGGTGGTGAAGCTTTCTTT; CDR3 protein: CASSLRGIGGEAFF; D gene: NA; clone size: NA; V gene: TRBV5-8; J gene: TRBJ1-1
CDR3 DNA: TGTGCCAGCAGCCTTGGGGCAGGCGGCTACACCTTC; CDR3 protein: CASSLGAGGYTF; D gene: NA; clone size: NA; V gene: TRBV3-1/TRBV3-2; J gene: TRBJ1-2
CDR3 DNA: TGCGCCAGCAGCTTGGGTACCCGGGTGGCCGGGGAGCTGTTTTTT; CDR3 protein: CASSLGTRVAGELFF; D gene: NA; clone size: NA; V gene: TRBV5-1; J gene: TRBJ2-2
CDR3 DNA: TGTGCCAGCAGTTCCTACCCCGGGACAGGGGTCTTAAGTAGGTTTCGAGAGACCCAGTACTTC; CDR3 protein: CASSSYPGTGVLSRFRETQYF; D gene: TRBD1; clone size: NA; V gene: TRBV27; J gene: TRBJ2-5
CDR3 DNA: TGTGCCAGCAGAAGCCAGGGTAGGGCCTACGAGCAGTACTTC; CDR3 protein: CASRSQGRAYEQYF; D gene: NA; clone size: NA; V gene: TRBV2; J gene: TRBJ2-7
CDR3 DNA: TGTGCCAGCAGCACAAACAATCAGCCCCAGCATTTT; CDR3 protein: CASSTNNQPQHF; D gene: NA; clone size: once; V gene: TRBV7-2; J gene: TRBJ1-5
CDR3 DNA: TGTGCCAGCAGTTCAGCCGGGACTAGCGGATACGAGCAGTACTTC; CDR3 protein: CASSSAGTSGYEQYF; D gene: TRBD2; clone size: NA; V gene: TRBV28; J gene: TRBJ2-7
CDR3 DNA: TGCGCCAGCAGCCATTTACAGGGCGAGCAGTACTTC; CDR3 protein: CASSHLQGEQYF; D gene: NA; clone size: NA; V gene: TRBV4-1; J gene: TRBJ2-7
CDR3 DNA: TGTGCCAGCAGCCAAGGCTTGAAGCGGACTAACTACAATGAGCAGTTCTTC; CDR3 protein: CASSQGLKRTNYNEQFF; D gene: NA; clone size: NA; V gene: TRBV14; J gene: TRBJ2-1
CDR3 DNA: TGTGCCAGCAGTTTATCATGGGGACGAGGGGGACTAGCCTACAATGAGCAGTTCTTC; CDR3 protein: CASSLSWGRGGLAYNEQFF; D gene: TRBD2; clone size: NA; V gene: TRBV27; J gene: TRBJ2-1
CDR3 DNA: TGTGCCAGCAGCTTGTTACGGGACACTGAAGCTTTCTTT; CDR3 protein: CASSLLRDTEAFF; D gene: NA; clone size: NA; V gene: TRBV7-3; J gene: TRBJ1-1
CDR3 DNA: TGTGCCAGCAACCAGGACAGATCCTACGAGCAGTACTTC; CDR3 protein: CASNQDRSYEQYF; D gene: NA; clone size: NA; V gene: TRBV5-4; J gene: TRBJ2-7
CDR3 DNA: TGTGCCAGCAGCCAGACAGGGACCTATGGCTACACCTTC; CDR3 protein: CASSQTGTYGYTF; D gene: TRBD1; clone size: few; V gene: TRBV7-2; J gene: TRBJ1-2
CDR3 DNA: TGTGCCAGCAGTTTATGGAGCGGATCGGGCGAGCAGTACTTC; CDR3 protein: CASSLWSGSGEQYF; D gene: NA; clone size: once; V gene: TRBV27; J gene: TRBJ2-7
CDR3 DNA: TGTGCCAGCGGCGGTCGGGGGGGCAATCAGCCCCAGCATTTT; CDR3 protein: CASGGRGGNQPQHF; D gene: NA; clone size: NA; V gene: TRBV7-2; J gene: TRBJ1-5
CDR3 DNA: TGTGCCAGCAGTTACGGCGGCAGTTACCAAGAGACCCAGTACTTC; CDR3 protein: CASSYGGSYQETQYF; D gene: NA; clone size: NA; V gene: TRBV6-5; J gene: TRBJ2-5
CDR3 DNA: TGTGCCAGCAGCTTAGACAGGTCTGGCTACACCTTC; CDR3 protein: CASSLDRSGYTF; D gene: NA; clone size: NA; V gene: TRBV11-2; J gene: TRBJ1-2
CDR3 DNA: TGTGCCACCAGTGATTTGCACGGGGGGCGAGGCACCGGGGAGCTGTTTTTT; CDR3 protein: CATSDLHGGRGTGELFF; D gene: NA; clone size: NA; V gene: TRBV24-1; J gene: TRBJ2-2
CDR3 DNA: TGTGCCAGCAGTGAATCCTGGGTCGCAGAGCGTAGCAAAAACATTCAGTACTTC; CDR3 protein: CASSESWVAERSKNIQYF; D gene: NA; clone size: NA; V gene: TRBV2; J gene: TRBJ2-4
CDR3 DNA: TGTGCCAGCAGCCGGACTAGCGGGCAATCCTACGAGCAGTACTTC; CDR3 protein: CASSRTSGQSYEQYF; D gene: TRBD2; clone size: NA; V gene: TRBV27; J gene: TRBJ2-7
CDR3 DNA: TGCGCCAGCAGGGGGACAGATACCTATGGCTACACCTTC; CDR3 protein: CASRGTDTYGYTF; D gene: TRBD1; clone size: NA; V gene: TRBV5-1; J gene: TRBJ1-2
CDR3 DNA: TGTGCCAGCAGCTTTTCGGACTGGAACACCGGGGAGCTGTTTTTT; CDR3 protein: CASSFSDWNTGELFF; D gene: NA; clone size: once; V gene: TRBV7-2; J gene: TRBJ2-2
CDR3 DNA: TGTGCCAGCGGAAGGGGCCTGAGAACTGAAGCTTTCTTT; CDR3 protein: CASGRGLRTEAFF; D gene: NA; clone size: NA; V gene: TRBV27; J gene: TRBJ1-1
CDR3 DNA: TGCGCCAGCAGCTTGGGGACAGGACAAAGCAATCAGCCCCAGCATTTT; CDR3 protein: CASSLGTGQSNQPQHF; D gene: TRBD1; clone size: NA; V gene: TRBV5-1; J gene: TRBJ1-5
CDR3 DNA: TGTGCCAGCAGCCCCGGGGACAGGGACAATCAGCCCCAGCATTTT; CDR3 protein: CASSPGDRDNQPQHF; D gene: TRBD1; clone size: NA; V gene: TRBV28; J gene: TRBJ1-5
CDR3 DNA: TGTGCCAGCAGGGGGCGGGAGGGCCTAGTGGATACGCAGTATTTT; CDR3 protein: CASRGREGLVDTQYF; D gene: TRBD2; clone size: NA; V gene: TRBV28; J gene: TRBJ2-3
CDR3 DNA: TGTGCCAGCAGCCCCTGGACAGGGAGGGACACTGAAGCTTTCTTT; CDR3 protein: CASSPWTGRDTEAFF; D gene: TRBD1; clone size: NA; V gene: TRBV11-2; J gene: TRBJ1-1
CDR3 DNA: TGTGCCAGCAGCTTAACAGGAGCGGGGCGGGAGGGGGACAATGAGCAGTTCTTC; CDR3 protein: CASSLTGAGREGDNEQFF; D gene: TRBD2; clone size: NA; V gene: TRBV7-3; J gene: TRBJ2-1
CDR3 DNA: TGTGCCAGCTCACCTTTTGGGACAGGGGGCGTTATGAACACTGAAGCTTTCTTT; CDR3 protein: CASSPFGTGGVMNTEAFF; D gene: TRBD1; clone size: NA; V gene: TRBV18; J gene: TRBJ1-1
CDR3 DNA: TGCGCCAGCAGCTCGCGGGTAAACACTGAAGCTTTCTTT; CDR3 protein: CASSSRVNTEAFF; D gene: NA; clone size: NA; V gene: TRBV5-1; J gene: TRBJ1-1
CDR3 DNA: TGTGCCAGCAGTTATGGGGCAGTCGGGGAAAAACTGTTTTTT; CDR3 protein: CASSYGAVGEKLFF; D gene: NA; clone size: NA; V gene: TRBV6-5; J gene: TRBJ1-4
CDR3 DNA: TGTGCCAGCAGTTCCCAGGGGGGTGAAAAACTGTTTTTT; CDR3 protein: CASSSQGGEKLFF; D gene: TRBD1; clone size: NA; V gene: TRBV3-1/TRBV3-2; J gene: TRBJ1-4
CDR3 DNA: TGTGCCAGCAGCGTCGAACAGAATGAGCAGTTCTTC; CDR3 protein: CASSVEQNEQFF; D gene: NA; clone size: NA; V gene: TRBV9; J gene: TRBJ2-1
CDR3 DNA: TGTGCCAGCAGCCAAGTCGTAGGACAAATTAATTCACCCCTCCACTTT; CDR3 protein: CASSQVVGQINSPLHF; D gene: NA; clone size: NA; V gene: TRBV3-1/TRBV3-2; J gene: TRBJ1-6
CDR3 DNA: TGCGCCAGCAGCTTCGCCGGGACTAGCGTAGATACGCAGTATTTT; CDR3 protein: CASSFAGTSVDTQYF; D gene: TRBD2; clone size: NA; V gene: TRBV5-1; J gene: TRBJ2-3
CDR3 DNA: TGTGCCAGCAGCTTAGATAGGCGGGCCGAGCAGTACTTC; CDR3 protein: CASSLDRRAEQYF; D gene: NA; clone size: NA; V gene: TRBV11-2; J gene: TRBJ2-7
CDR3 DNA: TGTGCCAGCAAGGTTATGGGCAATTCACCCCTCCACTTT; CDR3 protein: CASKVMGNSPLHF; D gene: NA; clone size: NA; V gene: TRBV28; J gene: TRBJ1-6
CDR3 DNA: TGTGCCAGCAGCGGGGGCAAAAACATTCAGTACTTC; CDR3 protein: CASSGGKNIQYF; D gene: NA; clone size: NA; V gene: TRBV6-5; J gene: TRBJ2-4